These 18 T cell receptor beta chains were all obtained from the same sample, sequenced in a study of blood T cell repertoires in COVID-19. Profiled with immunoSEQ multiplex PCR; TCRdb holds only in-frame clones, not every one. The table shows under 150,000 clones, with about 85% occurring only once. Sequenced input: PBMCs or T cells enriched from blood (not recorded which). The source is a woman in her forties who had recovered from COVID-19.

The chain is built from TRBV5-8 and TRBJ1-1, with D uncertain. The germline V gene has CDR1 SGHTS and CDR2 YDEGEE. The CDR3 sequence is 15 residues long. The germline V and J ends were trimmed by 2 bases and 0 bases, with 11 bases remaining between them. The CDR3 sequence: CASSFSVLMNTEAFF. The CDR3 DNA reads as TGTGCCAGCAGCTTTAGTGTCCTCATGAACACTGAAGCTTTCTTT.

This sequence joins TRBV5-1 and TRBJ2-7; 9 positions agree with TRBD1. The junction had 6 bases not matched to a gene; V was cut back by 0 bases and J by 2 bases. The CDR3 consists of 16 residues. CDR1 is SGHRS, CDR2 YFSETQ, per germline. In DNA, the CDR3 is TGCGCCAGCAGCTTGGCCGAGGGACAGGGTACCTACGAGCAGTACTTC. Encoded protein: CASSLAEGQGTYEQYF.

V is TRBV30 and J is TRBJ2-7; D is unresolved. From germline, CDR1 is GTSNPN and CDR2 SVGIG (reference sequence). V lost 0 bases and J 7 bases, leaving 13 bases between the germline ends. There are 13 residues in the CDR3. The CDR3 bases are TGTGCCTGGAGTGTTGATGAGCCGAGGGAGCAGTACTTC. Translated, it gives CAWSVDEPREQYF.

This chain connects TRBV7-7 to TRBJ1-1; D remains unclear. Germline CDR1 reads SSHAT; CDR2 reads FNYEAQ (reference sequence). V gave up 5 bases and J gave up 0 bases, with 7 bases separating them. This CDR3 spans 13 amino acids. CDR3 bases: TGTGCCAGCAGCCCGACTTTGAACACTGAAGCTTTCTTT. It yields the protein CASSPTLNTEAFF.

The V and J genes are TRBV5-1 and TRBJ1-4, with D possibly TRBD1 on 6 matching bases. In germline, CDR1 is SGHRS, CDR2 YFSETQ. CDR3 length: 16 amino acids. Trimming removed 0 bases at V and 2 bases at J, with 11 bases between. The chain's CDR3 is CASSLDRVRTNEKLFF. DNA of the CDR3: TGCGCCAGCAGCTTGGACAGGGTTCGGACTAATGAAAAACTGTTTTTT.

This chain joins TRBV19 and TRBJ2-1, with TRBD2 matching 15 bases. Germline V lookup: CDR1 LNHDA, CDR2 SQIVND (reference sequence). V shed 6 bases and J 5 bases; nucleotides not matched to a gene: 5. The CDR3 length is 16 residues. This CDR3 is CASSRTSGRGNNEQFF. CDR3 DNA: TGTGCCAGTAGCCGGACTAGCGGGAGGGGGAACAATGAGCAGTTCTTC.

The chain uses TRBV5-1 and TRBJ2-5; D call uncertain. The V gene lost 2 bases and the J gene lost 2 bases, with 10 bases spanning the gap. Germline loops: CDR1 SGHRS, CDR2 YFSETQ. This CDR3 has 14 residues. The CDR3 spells CASSFTAKQETQYF. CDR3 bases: TGCGCCAGCAGCTTTACCGCTAAGCAAGAGACCCAGTACTTC.

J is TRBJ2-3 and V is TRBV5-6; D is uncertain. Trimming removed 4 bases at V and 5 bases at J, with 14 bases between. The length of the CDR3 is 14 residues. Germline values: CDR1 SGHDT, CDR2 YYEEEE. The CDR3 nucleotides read TGTGCCAGCAGCCCCCCGAACCCGGGAGATACGCAGTATTTT. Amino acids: CASSPPNPGDTQYF. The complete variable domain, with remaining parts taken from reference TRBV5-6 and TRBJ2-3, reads DAGVTQSPTHLIKTRGQQVTLRCSPKSGHDTVSWYQQALGQGPQFIFQYYEEEERQRGNFPDRFSGHQFPNYSSELNVNALLLGDSALYLCASSPPNPGDTQYFGPGTRLTVL.

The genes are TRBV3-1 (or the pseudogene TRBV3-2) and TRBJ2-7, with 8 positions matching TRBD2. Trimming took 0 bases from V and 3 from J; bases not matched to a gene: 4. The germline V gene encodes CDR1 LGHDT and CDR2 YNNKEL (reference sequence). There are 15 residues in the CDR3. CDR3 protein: CASSQDLGTSYEQYF. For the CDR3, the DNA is TGTGCCAGCAGCCAAGACTTAGGGACTAGCTACGAGCAGTACTTC.

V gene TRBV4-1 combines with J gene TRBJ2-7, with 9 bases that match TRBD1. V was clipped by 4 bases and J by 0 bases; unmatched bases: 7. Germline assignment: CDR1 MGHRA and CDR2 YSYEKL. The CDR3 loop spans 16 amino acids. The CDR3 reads CASSRLGQGSSYEQYF. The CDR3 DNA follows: TGCGCCAGCAGCCGCCTGGGACAGGGAAGCTCCTACGAGCAGTACTTC.

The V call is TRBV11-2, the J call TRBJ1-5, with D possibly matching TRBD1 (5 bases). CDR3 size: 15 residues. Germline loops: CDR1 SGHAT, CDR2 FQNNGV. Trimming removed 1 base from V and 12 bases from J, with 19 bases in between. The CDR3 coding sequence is TGTGCCAGCAGCTTAGCTGGCCTTCCCGGGGGACTCCAGCATTTT. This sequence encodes CASSLAGLPGGLQHF.

Here the CDR3 DNA reads TGCGCCAGCAGCCCTAGACAGGGGGGCAATCAGCCCCAGCATTTT. Translating it yields CASSPRQGGNQPQHF. J is TRBJ1-5 and V is TRBV4-1; 9 positions match TRBD1. The V gene end was trimmed by 4 bases and the J gene end by 2 bases; junction bases not matched to a gene: 3. CDR3 size: 15 residues. CDR1 and CDR2 (germline): MGHRA, YSYEKL.

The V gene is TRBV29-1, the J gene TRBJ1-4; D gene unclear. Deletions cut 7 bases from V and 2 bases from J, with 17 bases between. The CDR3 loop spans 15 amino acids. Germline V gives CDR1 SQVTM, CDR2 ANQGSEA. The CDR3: CSAREGTTTNEKLFF. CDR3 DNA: TGCAGCGCCCGGGAGGGAACTACGACTAATGAAAAACTGTTTTTT.

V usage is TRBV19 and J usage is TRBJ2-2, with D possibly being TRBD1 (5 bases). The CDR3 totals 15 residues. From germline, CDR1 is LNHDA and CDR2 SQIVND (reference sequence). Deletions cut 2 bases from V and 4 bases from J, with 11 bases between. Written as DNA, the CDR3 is TGTGCCAGTAGTATAACACAGGATGTCACCGGGGAGCTGTTTTTT. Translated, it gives CASSITQDVTGELFF.

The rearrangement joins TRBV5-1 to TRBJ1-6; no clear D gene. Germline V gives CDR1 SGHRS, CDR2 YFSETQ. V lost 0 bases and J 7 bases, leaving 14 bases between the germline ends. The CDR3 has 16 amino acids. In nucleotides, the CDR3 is TGCGCCAGCAGCTTGGGGGTAGCCGAGAAAAATTCACCCCTCCACTTT. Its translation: CASSLGVAEKNSPLHF.

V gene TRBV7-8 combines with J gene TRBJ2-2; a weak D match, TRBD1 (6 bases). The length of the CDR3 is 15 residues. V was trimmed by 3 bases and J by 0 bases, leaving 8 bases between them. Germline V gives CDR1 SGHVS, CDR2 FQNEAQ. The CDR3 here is CASSFAGANTGELFF. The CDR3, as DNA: TGTGCCAGCAGCTTCGCAGGGGCGAACACCGGGGAGCTGTTTTTT.

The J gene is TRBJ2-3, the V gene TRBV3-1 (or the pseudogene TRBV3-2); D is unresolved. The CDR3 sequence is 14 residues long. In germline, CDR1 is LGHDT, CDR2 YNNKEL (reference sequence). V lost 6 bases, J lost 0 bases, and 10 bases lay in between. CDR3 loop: CASRPRGSTDTQYF. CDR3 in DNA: TGTGCCAGCAGGCCTCGAGGAAGCACAGATACGCAGTATTTT.

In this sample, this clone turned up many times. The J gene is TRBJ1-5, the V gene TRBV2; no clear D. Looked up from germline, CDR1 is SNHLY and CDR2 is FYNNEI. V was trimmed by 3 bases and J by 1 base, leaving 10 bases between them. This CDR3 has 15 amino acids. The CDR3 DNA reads TGTGCCAGCAGTGAGGAGGCGGCAAGCAATCAGCCCCAGCATTTT. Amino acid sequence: CASSEEAASNQPQHF.